The 9 T cell receptor beta chains below all came from one sample that was sequenced in a study of T cells after yellow fever vaccination (dated by TCRdb to about 2019). Receptor libraries were prepared by 5' RACE. These reads were obtained on an Illumina NovaSeq 6000. In-frame beta chains were kept once TCRdb had trimmed the public reads at Q25 with fastp and called clones with MiXCR. Rows matching on CDR3 protein sequence are summarized as one entry with the most common DNA and genes. Within this sample are approximately 26,000 distinct CDR3 sequences, with 4% to 5% of them counted one time only. The ten largest account for 35% to 40% of the sample. Taken with the paper, the label for treatment or condition translates to: live attenuated yellow fever vaccine strain. The specimen was PBMCs, either bulk or a sorted T-cell subset (CD4+, CD8+, memory, or dextramer-sorted; not recorded which), collected on the day of the yellow fever booster vaccination. Every receptor here comes from a man aged 18-30 years who received the YFV17D yellow fever vaccine.

This clonotype was observed at least ten times. The chain uses TRBV6-5 and TRBJ1-2, with 7 positions matching TRBD1. The V gene end was trimmed by 0 bases and the J gene end by 3 bases; junction bases not matched to a gene: 10. CDR3 length: 17 amino acids. Germline CDR1 and CDR2: MNHEY and SVGAGI. The CDR3 DNA is TGTGCCAGCAGTTACTCGATAGGTTCCCAGGGGGACTATGGCTACACCTTC. It codes for CASSYSIGSQGDYGYTF.

In this sample, this clonotype turned up many times. CDR3 coding DNA: TGTGCCATCAGCGGGGGACTAGCGGGGGGAGGCACGCAGTATTTT. Residues: CAISGGLAGGGTQYF. This chain uses TRBV10-3 with TRBJ2-3; TRBD2 aligns across 15 bases. CDR3 length equals 15 residues. V gave up 6 bases and J gave up 9 bases; unmatched junction bases: 7. Germline V gene lookup returns CDR1 ENHRY and CDR2 SYGVKD.

The CDR3 protein is CASSQRDSAYEQYF. The CDR3 DNA reads as TGTGCCAGCAGTCAAAGGGACAGCGCCTACGAGCAGTACTTC. The chain couples TRBV6-2 or TRBV6-3 to TRBJ2-7; TRBD1 agrees at 7 bases. Germline V gene lookup returns CDR1 MNHEY and CDR2 SVGEGT. The CDR3 is 14 amino acids. With V trimmed by 5 bases and J by 2 bases, 6 bases remained unmatched.

CDR3 amino acids: CASSLDPLSGREFF. CDR3 DNA: TGTGCCAGCAGCTTAGACCCCCTCAGTGGTCGTGAGTTCTTC. The V gene is TRBV11-2, the J gene TRBJ2-1; D unresolved. Germline CDR1 and CDR2: SGHAT and FQNNGV. V was trimmed by 0 bases and J by 14 bases, leaving 17 bases between them. This CDR3 contains 14 residues. The variable domain in full, with the rest retrieved from reference TRBV11-2 and TRBJ2-1, is EAGVAQSPRYKIIEKRQSVAFWCNPISGHATLYWYQQILGQGPKLLIQFQNNGVVDDSQLPKDRFSAERLKGVDSTLKIQPAKLEDSAVYLCASSLDPLSGREFFGPGTRLTVL.

This clonotype turned up a few times. The chain uses TRBV5-6 and TRBJ2-5, with TRBD1 matching over 7 bases. This CDR3 spans 13 amino acids. CDR1 SGHDT and CDR2 YYEEEE come from the germline V gene. J gave up 2 bases and V 6 bases, and 4 bases lay outside the gene matches. The CDR3 loop is CASKTGAQETQYF. The CDR3 DNA sequence: TGTGCCAGCAAAACAGGGGCGCAAGAGACCCAGTACTTC. The whole variable domain, remainder taken from reference TRBV5-6 and TRBJ2-5, is DAGVTQSPTHLIKTRGQQVTLRCSPKSGHDTVSWYQQALGQGPQFIFQYYEEEERQRGNFPDRFSGHQFPNYSSELNVNALLLGDSALYLCASKTGAQETQYFGPGTRLLVL.

Ten or more counts support this clonotype. The chain links TRBV6-6 to TRBJ2-5; a weak D match, TRBD1 (6 bases). CDR1 is MNHNY, CDR2 SVGAGI, per germline (reference sequence). CDR3 length: 13 residues. Trimming pared 5 bases from V and 2 bases from J, leaving 9 bases between. The CDR3 here is CASSQDRQETQYF. CDR3 bases: TGTGCCAGCAGTCAGGACAGACAAGAGACCCAGTACTTC.

This clonotype was seen repeatedly, ten times or more. The chain uses TRBV29-1 and TRBJ1-5; tentatively, D is TRBD1 (6 bases). Trimming shortened V by 7 bases and J by 6 bases, and 16 bases separated the two germline ends. From germline, CDR1 is SQVTM and CDR2 ANQGSEA. The length of the CDR3 is 13 residues. In nucleotides, the CDR3 is TGCAGCGATCACAGGGAGGCCGGTCAGCCCCAGCATTTT. Protein product: CSDHREAGQPQHF.

This clonotype was found many times. The V gene is TRBV6-6, the J gene TRBJ1-2; 10 bases fit TRBD1. The trim removed 6 bases at V and 4 bases at J, leaving 5 bases unmatched. The germline V gene encodes CDR1 MNHNY and CDR2 SVGAGI (reference sequence). The CDR3 has 14 residues. CDR3 sequence (DNA): TGTGCCAGCAGGAGGGACAGGGGTACCTATGGCTACACCTTC. Encoded protein: CASRRDRGTYGYTF.

Ten or more counts support this clonotype. The CDR3 spells CASSVRQGRNEQFF. The CDR3 DNA reads TGTGCCAGCAGTGTAAGACAGGGTAGGAATGAGCAGTTCTTC. V is TRBV6-6 and J is TRBJ2-1; 7 bases match TRBD1. This CDR3 is 14 amino acids long. The germline gives CDR1 MNHNY, CDR2 SVGAGI (reference sequence). V trimming: 5 bases; J trimming: 7 bases; junction bases outside the gene matches: 8.